This TCR beta chain appears in the sequencing data of a study of blood T cell repertoires in COVID-19 (dated by TCRdb to between 2020 and 2021). Concerning the study at large: The collaborator samples originated in the United States, Italy and Spain and spanned the acute and convalescent phases of COVID-19. The dataset comprised deeply sampled blood TCRbeta repertoires from subjects exposed to, actively infected with, or recovered from COVID-19. Where available, HLA class I and class II types were taken from metadata supplied by the sample provider and were not determined by assay-based typing. Sample metadata almost always included a de-identified subject ID, COVID-19 status, age in years and sex. The material from the prospective study consisted of cDNA or gDNA derived from T cells, B-cell-depleted T cells, or PBMCs. The repertoires were released in a freely available public database intended as a resource for research on the immune response to SARS-CoV-2. Samples came from the ongoing ImmuneRACE study (first 160 participants) plus 1,254 subjects from 6 global collaborators.

On this clone: Its antigen remains unidentified. No per-base quality is available; no much larger clone lies one base away.

Results the study describes overall, beyond this receptor: Clinical and demographic metadata were provided uncurated, with the amount varying by source and participant.

After removal of 3 bases from V and 4 bases from J, the junction retains 16 bases not matched to a gene. Counted from cysteine to phenylalanine, this CDR3 has 21 amino acids. Just the 63-base CDR3 DNA is kept, in frame starting at base 1. CDR1 LNHDA and CDR2 SQIVND are derived from the germline V gene (reference sequence). TCRbeta CDR3 regions were amplified from genomic DNA using the immunoSEQ Assay, a bias-controlled multiplex PCR. The authors' analysis ran thus. The number of nucleated cells in each sample was estimated by amplification of reference gene primers within the assay. Sequence reads were collapsed and filtered to measure the absolute abundance of every unique TCRbeta CDR3 rearrangement. For each sample, productive Simpson clonality was calculated by taking the square root of Simpson's diversity index across productive rearrangements. TCRdb carries this immuneACCESS record with in-frame sequences only. Its versions omit some clonotypes, under half of them owing to an unresolved V gene in the studies checked, with the rest unexplained. V, J and clone size derive from that table, while D and trimming were established from the DNA sequence. The sample table records about 140,000 clones; about four fifths of these occur just once. The ten most abundant clones make up more than 8% of the sample.

The collaborating institutions used their own protocols to collect whole blood in K2EDTA tubes. For TCRbeta analysis, collaborators shipped samples as frozen whole blood, isolated PBMCs, or DNA extracted from either of those sample types. The origin of this receptor is a human donor in a cohort sampled during active COVID-19. The material sequenced was peripheral blood. The chain employs TRBV19 and TRBJ2-2, with 14 junctional bases fitting TRBD2. The CDR3 reads as follows: CASSIHPSQTSGRAGTGELFF. The DNA sequence is given as TGTGCCAGTAGTATTCACCCCAGCCAGACTAGCGGGAGGGCCGGCACCGGGGAGCTGTTTTTT.